The TCR beta chain described here comes from a study of cytomegalovirus exposure and HLA in healthy donors (dated by TCRdb to about 2017). At the level of the whole study: The 500 to 800 repertoires of the first cohort and the approximately 130 validation repertoires were produced on the same platform, according to a later analysis. The aim of the study was to test whether cataloging public T cell receptors could identify signatures of past pathogen exposure. The study combined high-throughput TCR immunosequencing, statistical association of individual TCRs with disease status, and machine learning to predict cytomegalovirus infection status. In addition to the first cohort of roughly 670 subjects, a separate validation cohort of 120 different subjects was used.

The library was prepared using the immunoSEQ multiplex PCR assay. As for the original processing: A statistical classification framework was built for diagnosing cytomegalovirus status from the catalog of TCR beta chain sequences. Sourced from immuneACCESS, this table was stored by TCRdb with only in-frame sequences that have V and J called. A share of the clones is absent; for the studies checked, an unresolved V gene accounts for under half, and the remainder has no known explanation. The V and J calls and clone size are taken from that table; D and trimming were inferred from the DNA. The sample table holds approximately 150,000 clones, of which around nine tenths were seen once. The ten largest account for about 3% of the sample. Notes on this clone: Its antigen is unknown. No base qualities exist here, and no much larger clone lies one base off it.

From its cysteine to its phenylalanine, the CDR3 spans 13 amino acids. The retained sequence is limited to the CDR3, 39 bases, with the frame set at the first base. Clipping removes 6 bases from V and 6 bases from J, with 4 as the unmatched junction base count. The germline V gene yields MDHEN for CDR1 and SYDVKM for CDR2. On the study overall, not on this receptor specifically: In vitro tests confirmed that a few of the cytomegalovirus-associated TCR beta chains recognize cytomegalovirus antigens. Across donors, most TCR sequences were observed very rarely, whereas some public TCRs were present in many individuals. The classifier was reported to diagnose cytomegalovirus status with high specificity and sensitivity in both the original cohort and the validation cohort. Of the cluster scores, 85% to 95% were above 0 in a later analysis, which found that TCRs clustered in the first cohort also tended to co-occur in the 95 to 150 validation repertoires. All 130 or so repertoires were used to score co-occurrence in the validation cohort in a later analysis, because that analysis had no HLA typing for the cohort. According to the authors, the approach could potentially be generalized to other disease states and immunological phenotypes. The study gave a list of under 200 TCR beta chains associated with cytomegalovirus.

Donors formed part of the validation cohort, which comprised 95 to 150 subjects and was distinct from the first cohort of under 850 subjects. The receptor's source is a woman aged 18-35 years in good health and CMV-seropositive. This receptor chain uses TRBV28 and TRBJ2-2, and 7 junctional nucleotides match TRBD1. The sample comprised PBMCs. The CDR3 reads as follows: CASSIQGSGELFF. The nucleotide sequence reads TGTGCCAGCAGCATACAGGGGTCCGGGGAGCTGTTTTTT.